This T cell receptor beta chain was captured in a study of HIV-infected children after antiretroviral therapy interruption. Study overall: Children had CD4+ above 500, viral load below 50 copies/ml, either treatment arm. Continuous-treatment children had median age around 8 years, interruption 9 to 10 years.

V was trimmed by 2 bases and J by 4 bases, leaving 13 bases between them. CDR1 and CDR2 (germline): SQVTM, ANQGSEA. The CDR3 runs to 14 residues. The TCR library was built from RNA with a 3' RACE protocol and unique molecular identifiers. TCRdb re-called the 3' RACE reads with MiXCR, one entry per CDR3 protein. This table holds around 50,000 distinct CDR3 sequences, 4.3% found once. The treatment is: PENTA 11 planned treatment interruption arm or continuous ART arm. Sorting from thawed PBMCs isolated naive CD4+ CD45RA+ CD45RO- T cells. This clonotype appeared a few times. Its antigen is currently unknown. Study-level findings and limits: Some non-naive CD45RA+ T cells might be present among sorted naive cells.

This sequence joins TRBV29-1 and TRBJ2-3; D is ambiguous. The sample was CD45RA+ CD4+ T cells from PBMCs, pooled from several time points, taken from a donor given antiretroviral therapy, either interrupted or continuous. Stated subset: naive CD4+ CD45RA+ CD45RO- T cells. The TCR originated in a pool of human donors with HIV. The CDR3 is CSVERPSRPDTQYF. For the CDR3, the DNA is TGCAGCGTTGAAAGGCCCTCACGACCAGATACGCAGTATTTT.